Sequencing of this T cell receptor (beta chain) was carried out in a study of regulatory T cells in long-lasting Graves disease. Whole-study findings and limits: Small numbers of samples may have cut accuracy.

Details on this clonotype: Antigen specificity is unknown.

The V and J ends lost 6 bases and 1 base respectively, with 10 bases between them. The CDR3 is made up of 14 amino acids. From germline, CDR1 is MDHEN and CDR2 SYDVKM. Researchers made TCR beta libraries by using iRepertoire HTBI primers and running Arm-PCR on CDR3 regions. Original handling: Analysis of the samples identified roughly 62 TRBV and over 13 TRBJ segments. TCRdb reprocessed the multiplex PCR reads via MiXCR and lists one record per CDR3 protein. The V and J calls and clone size come from TCRdb's table, not from the authors' own analysis. The sample consists of approximately 480,000 distinct CDR3 sequences, roughly 17% of them appearing once. Regarding time point: newly diagnosed GD, antithyroid drugs for less than 3 months. PBMC-extracted RNA yielded the TCR library. Separately, the same data were catalogued under a study of T cells in Graves' hyperthyroidism and ophthalmopathy. From that study: TCR CDR3 underwent first-round RT-PCR with the HTBI primer set. Peripheral blood also featured most of the thyroid clonotypes expanded above 0.001.

The genes are TRBV28 and TRBJ1-5, with D hard to call. This TCR came from a man aged 35 to 55 with Graves disease. Sequences were derived from peripheral blood mononuclear cells (PBMCs), sampled at new diagnosis, from a patient treated with antithyroid drugs. The CDR3 sequence is CASSFRRSNQPQHF. The CDR3, as DNA: TGTGCCAGCAGCTTCCGGCGAAGCAATCAGCCCCAGCATTTT. The full variable domain, rest sourced from reference TRBV28 and TRBJ1-5, is DVKVTQSSRYLVKRTGEKVFLECVQDMDHENMFWYRQDPGLGLRLIYFSYDVKMKEKGDIPEGYSVSREKKERFSLILESASTNQTSMYLCASSFRRSNQPQHFGDGTRLSIL.